Below are 28 T cell receptor beta chains sequenced from a single sample in a study of blood T cell repertoires in COVID-19. The data were produced by immunoSEQ multiplex PCR, yet TCRdb's version contains in-frame clones alone and is incomplete. The profile shows over 130,000 clones, 80% to 90% of them singletons. The specimen sequenced was peripheral blood. The receptors come from a man in his sixties with active or convalescent COVID-19.

This clone was picked up one time. V gene TRBV2 combines with J gene TRBJ2-3; 10 bases fit TRBD2. The V gene's germline CDR1 is SNHLY and CDR2 FYNNEI. CDR3 length equals 14 residues. J lost 5 bases, V lost 5 bases, and 4 bases had no gene match. CDR3 bases: TGTGCCAGCAGTTTAGCGGGAGGCGTAGATACGCAGTATTTT. This codes for CASSLAGGVDTQYF. Full variable domain (rest looked up from reference TRBV2 and TRBJ2-3): EPEVTQTPSHQVTQMGQEVILRCVPISNHLYFYWYRQILGQKVEFLVSFYNNEISEKSEIFDDQFSVERPDGSNFTLKIRSTKLEDSAMYFCASSLAGGVDTQYFGPGTRLTVL.

The V and J genes are TRBV5-1 and TRBJ1-4; the D is unclear. This CDR3 comprises 14 residues. Trimming cost V 1 base and J 0 bases, with 4 bases left between them. Germline loops: CDR1 SGHRS, CDR2 YFSETQ. CDR3 loop: CASSLTSTNEKLFF. CDR3 coding DNA: TGCGCCAGCAGCTTGACATCAACTAATGAAAAACTGTTTTTT.

This clone is classed as medium-sized. J is TRBJ2-7 and V is TRBV6-2 or TRBV6-3, with 8 positions matching TRBD1. The CDR3 totals 14 residues. The V and J ends lost 2 bases and 5 bases, in that order; junction bases with no gene match: 5. Germline V gene lookup returns CDR1 MNHEY and CDR2 SVGEGT. The CDR3 sequence is CASSYIQGANEQYF. The CDR3 DNA is TGTGCCAGCAGTTACATTCAGGGGGCCAACGAGCAGTACTTC.

CDR3: CASSRTPYEQYF. The CDR3 nucleotides are TGTGCCAGCAGTCGGACTCCTTACGAGCAGTACTTC. The chain has TRBV2 and TRBJ2-7, with D tentatively TRBD2 (5 bases). V dropped 5 bases and J dropped 4 bases, with 9 bases sitting between them. The CDR3 runs to 12 residues. Germline CDR1 is SNHLY and CDR2 is FYNNEI.

The CDR3 loop is CASSLGPSGYGYTF. Written as DNA, the CDR3 is TGTGCCAGCAGTTTAGGGCCGAGCGGCTATGGCTACACCTTC. The V and J genes are TRBV28 and TRBJ1-2, with D unclear. The CDR3 covers 14 residues. Per the germline V gene, CDR1 is MDHEN and CDR2 is SYDVKM. The germline V and J ends were trimmed by 2 bases and 4 bases, with 11 bases remaining between them.

The V gene is TRBV7-2, the J gene TRBJ2-7; weak D call: TRBD1 (6 bases). The CDR3 covers 13 residues. Germline V CDR1 and CDR2: SGHTA, FQGNSA. V was pared by 1 base and J by 6 bases, with 10 bases between. CDR3 loop: CASSLVTGTEQYF. CDR3 DNA sequence: TGTGCCAGCAGCTTAGTAACAGGGACCGAGCAGTACTTC.

The chain uses TRBV7-9 and TRBJ2-7; possible D gene TRBD2, 6 bases. Germline V gives CDR1 SEHNR, CDR2 FQNEAQ (reference sequence). The ends were cut back, 5 bases at V and 6 bases at J, with 8 bases in the middle. This CDR3 spans 11 amino acids. CDR3 amino acids: CASSRGGEQYF. The CDR3, as DNA: TGTGCCAGCAGCCGGGGAGGCGAGCAGTACTTC.

Details on this clone: This sample includes further DNA sequences coding for the same CDR3. The chain employs TRBV18 and TRBJ1-5, with a possible D match to TRBD1 (5 bases). V gave up 3 bases and J gave up 4 bases, with 7 bases separating them. Looked up from germline, CDR1 is KGHSH and CDR2 is LQKENI. The CDR3 contains 13 residues. CDR3 DNA sequence: TGTGCCAGCTCACCTGACAGAAATCAGCCCCAGCATTTT. This codes for CASSPDRNQPQHF. Using reference TRBV18 and TRBJ1-5 for the parts outside the CDR3, the full variable domain is NAGVMQNPRHLVRRRGQEARLRCSPMKGHSHVYWYRQLPEEGLKFMVYLQKENIIDESGMPKERFSAEFPKEGPSILRIQQVVRGDSAAYFCASSPDRNQPQHFGDGTRLSIL.

The V call is TRBV18, the J call TRBJ2-7; D is uncertain. Per the germline V gene, CDR1 is KGHSH and CDR2 is LQKENI. Between the trimmed V and J ends, which lost 3 bases and 4 bases, there was a span of 13 bases. The CDR3 covers 14 residues. CDR3 loop: CASSPAPDQYEQYF. The DNA for the CDR3 is TGTGCCAGCTCACCGGCACCAGATCAGTACGAGCAGTACTTC.

The rearrangement uses TRBV18 and TRBJ1-6; D perhaps matches TRBD1 (6 bases). The germline gives CDR1 KGHSH, CDR2 LQKENI. The length of the CDR3 is 15 residues. V dropped 2 bases and J dropped 5 bases, with 10 bases sitting between them. The CDR3 bases are TGTGCCAGCTCACCAGGGGGGGCTAATAATTCACCCCTCCACTTT. Translated: CASSPGGANNSPLHF.

The CDR3 DNA reads TGCAGCGTTGAACGGGAAATGAACACTGAAGCTTTCTTT. Amino acids: CSVEREMNTEAFF. V usage is TRBV29-1 and J usage is TRBJ1-1; no definite D call. The germline V gene has CDR1 SQVTM and CDR2 ANQGSEA. CDR3 size: 13 residues. V shed 2 bases and J shed 0 bases, with 7 bases lying between them.

The J gene is TRBJ2-3, the V gene TRBV6-1; TRBD1 agrees at 9 bases. Germline CDR1 MNHNS, CDR2 SASEGT. V shed 3 bases, J shed 3 bases, and the junction held 4 bases outside the gene matches. CDR3 length: 15 residues. The CDR3 is CASSDGTGQTDTQYF. CDR3 nucleotides: TGTGCCAGCAGTGATGGGACAGGGCAGACAGATACGCAGTATTTT.

The chain is built from TRBV7-9 and TRBJ1-1; 8 nucleotides agree with TRBD1. Germline trimming cut 3 bases from V and 5 bases from J; bases unmatched to any gene: 8. The CDR3 runs to 15 residues. Germline lookup yields CDR1 SEHNR and CDR2 FQNEAQ (reference sequence). CDR3 in amino acids: CASSFPGRGRTEAFF. CDR3 DNA: TGTGCCAGCAGCTTTCCCGGCAGGGGGCGGACTGAAGCTTTCTTT.

The chain couples TRBV4-3 to TRBJ2-3; 14 nucleotides line up with TRBD2. The ends lost 2 bases at V and 5 bases at J; junction bases unmatched: 9. The CDR3 is made up of 18 amino acids. Germline V CDR1 and CDR2: LGHNA, YSLEER. The CDR3: CASSQLNPGLAGVDTQYF. The DNA for the CDR3 is TGCGCCAGCAGCCAACTGAACCCGGGACTAGCGGGAGTAGATACGCAGTATTTT.

The rearrangement links TRBV29-1 to TRBJ2-5; 7 bases agree with TRBD1. Germline V gene lookup returns CDR1 SQVTM and CDR2 ANQGSEA. V gave up 2 bases and J gave up 2 bases; unmatched junction bases: 8. This CDR3 has 15 residues. CDR3 sequence reads: CSVENPRQGQETQYF. The CDR3 coding sequence is TGCAGCGTTGAAAATCCGAGACAGGGACAAGAGACCCAGTACTTC. The whole variable domain, remainder taken from reference TRBV29-1 and TRBJ2-5, is SAVISQKPSRDICQRGTSLTIQCQVDSQVTMMFWYRQQPGQSLTLIATANQGSEATYESGFVIDKFPISRPNLTFSTLTVSNMSPEDSSIYLCSVENPRQGQETQYFGPGTRLLVL.

This rearrangement joins TRBV4-2 to TRBJ1-4; the match to TRBD1 covers 8 bases. Trimming cost V 2 bases and J 8 bases; bases outside gene matches: 10. The germline V gene encodes CDR1 LGHNA and CDR2 YNFKEQ. This CDR3 comprises 16 residues. The CDR3 reads CASSQPGQGGGEKLFF. Here the CDR3 DNA reads TGTGCCAGCAGCCAACCTGGACAGGGCGGAGGCGAAAAACTGTTTTTT.

This clone has only one observation. The DNA for the CDR3 is TGTGCCAGCAGTCCAGCGGGACCCCAAGAGACCCAGTACTTC. It encodes CASSPAGPQETQYF. The chain is built from TRBV28 and TRBJ2-5; 7 bases are a match to TRBD2. CDR1 is MDHEN, CDR2 SYDVKM, per germline. CDR3 length: 14 amino acids. V was pared by 5 bases and J by 1 base, with 4 bases of the junction left unmatched. The variable domain in full, with the rest retrieved from reference TRBV28 and TRBJ2-5, is DVKVTQSSRYLVKRTGEKVFLECVQDMDHENMFWYRQDPGLGLRLIYFSYDVKMKEKGDIPEGYSVSREKKERFSLILESASTNQTSMYLCASSPAGPQETQYFGPGTRLLVL.

The chain employs TRBV5-1 and TRBJ2-1, with TRBD2 identical over 13 bases. The CDR3 has 15 amino acids. With V trimmed by 4 bases and J by 9 bases, 7 bases remained unmatched. Germline V gene data show CDR1 as SGHRS and CDR2 as YFSETQ. The CDR3 DNA reads as TGCGCCAGCAGCCCGGGACTAGCGGGAATTGGTGAGCAGTTCTTC. It encodes CASSPGLAGIGEQFF.

The chain uses TRBV18 and TRBJ1-1; 11 nucleotides line up with TRBD1. Germline V lookup: CDR1 KGHSH, CDR2 LQKENI. The trim removed 6 bases at V and 6 bases at J, leaving 3 bases unmatched. The CDR3 is 13 residues long. CDR3 in DNA: TGTGCCAGCTCCATGGGACAGGGGGCTGAAGCTTTCTTT. This translates into CASSMGQGAEAFF.

This clone occurred once. This chain uses TRBV19 with TRBJ2-7; the D gene is possibly TRBD1 (7 bases). This CDR3 region has 17 residues. The V gene's germline CDR1 is LNHDA and CDR2 SQIVND (reference sequence). V shed 11 bases and J shed 3 bases, with 29 bases lying between them. The CDR3 protein is CASSDVWGGRGDYEQYF. CDR3 in DNA: TGTGCCTCCTCGGACGTCTGGGGCGGCAGGGGGGACTACGAGCAGTACTTC.

This rearrangement joins TRBV10-1 to TRBJ2-7; TRBD1 might be the D (5 bases). In germline, CDR1 is WNHNN, CDR2 SYGVQD (reference sequence). V dropped 2 bases and J dropped 3 bases, with 8 bases sitting between them. This CDR3 is built from 13 residues. The CDR3 reads CASSEAGNYEQYF. CDR3 coding DNA: TGCGCCAGCAGTGAGGCAGGGAACTACGAGCAGTACTTC.

V and J are TRBV19 and TRBJ2-7, with a tentative D call TRBD2 (5 bases). Trimming stripped 1 base from V and 0 bases from J, with 13 bases between. Germline CDR1 and CDR2: LNHDA and SQIVND (reference sequence). CDR3 length: 16 amino acids. This chain's CDR3 is CASSIAAGGSSYEQYF. The CDR3 DNA reads TGTGCCAGTAGTATAGCCGCGGGTGGCAGCTCCTACGAGCAGTACTTC.

This rearrangement joins TRBV18 to TRBJ1-2; TRBD1 matches at 7 bases. V was pared by 2 bases and J by 5 bases, with 5 bases of the junction left unmatched. CDR1 is KGHSH, CDR2 LQKENI, per germline. This CDR3 contains 14 residues. The CDR3 protein is CASSPATGEYGYTF. In DNA, the CDR3 is TGTGCCAGCTCACCAGCAACAGGGGAATATGGCTACACCTTC.

The chain employs TRBV29-1 and TRBJ1-1; tentative D call: TRBD1 (6 bases). The CDR3 loop spans 15 amino acids. The germline gives CDR1 SQVTM, CDR2 ANQGSEA. Trimming pared 3 bases from V and 1 base from J, leaving 15 bases between. The CDR3: CSVDFKQGGNTEAFF. The DNA for the CDR3 is TGCAGCGTTGATTTTAAACAGGGTGGGAACACTGAAGCTTTCTTT.

This rearrangement joins TRBV5-1 to TRBJ1-3; D remains ambiguous. CDR1 SGHRS and CDR2 YFSETQ come from the germline V gene. The CDR3 runs to 16 residues. The V and J ends lost 3 bases and 0 bases respectively, with 13 bases between them. The CDR3 is CASSSRNDYSGNTIYF. DNA of the CDR3: TGCGCCAGCAGCTCGCGGAATGATTACTCTGGAAACACCATATATTTT. The full variable domain, completed using reference TRBV5-1 and TRBJ1-3, is KAGVTQTPRYLIKTRGQQVTLSCSPISGHRSVSWYQQTPGQGLQFLFEYFSETQRNKGNFPGRFSGRQFSNSRSEMNVSTLELGDSALYLCASSSRNDYSGNTIYFGEGSWLTVV.

The chain couples TRBV3-1 (or the pseudogene TRBV3-2) to TRBJ1-3, with a weak D call TRBD1 (6 bases). There are 18 residues in the CDR3. The germline CDR1 and CDR2 sequences are LGHDT and YNNKEL (reference sequence). V lost 0 bases to trimming and J lost 4 bases, with 19 bases between them. CDR3: CASSQDQVRQGLGNTIYF. The CDR3 nucleotides read TGTGCCAGCAGCCAAGATCAGGTGCGGCAGGGGTTAGGAAACACCATATATTTT.

The chain carries TRBV5-1 and TRBJ2-7; possible D gene TRBD2, 6 bases. The CDR3 is 16 amino acids. Trimming took off 1 base at V and 0 bases at J, with 14 bases between the two ends. Per the germline V gene, CDR1 is SGHRS and CDR2 is YFSETQ. CDR3 sequence: CASSLNGGSSSYEQYF. CDR3 DNA: TGCGCCAGCAGCTTGAACGGGGGTTCCTCCTCCTACGAGCAGTACTTC.

V usage is TRBV11-2 and J usage is TRBJ2-4, with 11 bases that match TRBD2. The CDR3 totals 14 residues. The germline CDR1 and CDR2 sequences are SGHAT and FQNNGV. V shed 3 bases, J shed 5 bases, and the junction held 0 bases outside the gene matches. CDR3 amino acids: CASSLGLAENIQYF. The DNA for the CDR3 is TGTGCCAGCAGCTTGGGACTAGCGGAAAACATTCAGTACTTC.